The 11 T cell receptor beta chains given below trace back to one sample, sequenced in a study of blood T cell repertoires in COVID-19. Using immunoSEQ multiplex PCR, the repertoire was profiled, and TCRdb retains in-frame clones only, with some absent. The table lists 75,000 or so clones, 70% to 90% of them singletons. Input material: peripheral blood. These receptors were taken from a man aged 45-60 years with acute or convalescent COVID-19.

CDR3 nucleotide sequence: TGTGCCAGCAGCCCCACAGGGGGAAACACCATATATTTT. It specifies CASSPTGGNTIYF. The rearrangement joins TRBV7-9 to TRBJ1-3; D might be TRBD1 (6 bases). CDR1 SEHNR and CDR2 FQNEAQ come from the germline V gene (reference sequence). The V gene lost 5 bases and the J gene lost 4 bases, with 9 bases spanning the gap. The CDR3 length is 13 residues.

The chain combines TRBV6-5 with TRBJ1-5; TRBD1 agrees at 7 bases. Trimming at V came to 4 bases and at J to 1 base, leaving 7 bases not matched to a gene. The CDR3 covers 16 residues. Germline V gene sequence: CDR1 MNHEY, CDR2 SVGAGI. CDR3 nucleotide sequence: TGTGCCAGCAGTTTGACAGGGCTTGGCAGCAATCAGCCCCAGCATTTT. It is translated as CASSLTGLGSNQPQHF.

This chain uses TRBV27 with TRBJ1-2; TRBD1 is a possible D gene (5 bases). Trimming took off 4 bases at V and 6 bases at J, with 12 bases between the two ends. The CDR3 has 13 amino acids. Germline CDR1 MNHEY, CDR2 SMNVEV (reference sequence). The DNA for the CDR3 is TGTGCCAGCAGTTCTACCGACAGTAATGGCTACACCTTC. This encodes CASSSTDSNGYTF.

The genes are TRBV3-1 (or the pseudogene TRBV3-2) and TRBJ1-2, with TRBD1 matching 9 bases. The junction had 7 bases not matched to a gene; V was cut back by 4 bases and J by 4 bases. The CDR3 is 15 amino acids. Germline values: CDR1 LGHDT, CDR2 YNNKEL (reference sequence). This CDR3 is CASSRLGTGPYGYTF. The CDR3 DNA reads TGTGCCAGCAGCCGCCTCGGGACAGGGCCCTATGGCTACACCTTC.

The chain combines TRBV28 with TRBJ1-6, with a weak D call TRBD1 (6 bases). In germline, CDR1 is MDHEN, CDR2 SYDVKM. CDR3 size: 16 residues. The ends were cut back, 5 bases at V and 7 bases at J, with 18 bases in the middle. The DNA of the CDR3 is TGTGCCAGCAGTCCCACCGACAGGTTCAACAATTCACCCCTCCACTTT. As protein: CASSPTDRFNNSPLHF.

The chain combines TRBV9 with TRBJ2-3, with 7 bases fitting TRBD2. V dropped 0 bases and J dropped 4; count of bases not matched to a gene: 5. Germline V gene lookup returns CDR1 SGDLS and CDR2 YYNGEE. This CDR3 region has 15 residues. The CDR3 sequence: CASSVGTGRADTQYF. The CDR3 region has the DNA TGTGCCAGCAGCGTAGGTACGGGGAGGGCAGATACGCAGTATTTT.

The chain has TRBV6-1 and TRBJ2-3, with 8 positions matching TRBD2. The ends lost 4 bases at V and 1 base at J; junction bases unmatched: 7. CDR1 and CDR2 from the germline V gene are MNHNS and SASEGT. This CDR3 comprises 16 residues. The CDR3 loop reads CASSAVGRGGTDTQYF. The DNA of the CDR3 is TGTGCCAGCAGTGCCGTCGGGCGGGGGGGCACAGATACGCAGTATTTT.

The rearrangement uses TRBV4-1 and TRBJ2-3; 8 bases are shared with TRBD2. In germline, CDR1 is MGHRA, CDR2 YSYEKL. Trimming at V came to 3 bases and at J to 2 bases, leaving 19 bases not matched to a gene. The CDR3 covers 20 residues. Written as DNA, the CDR3 is TGCGCCAGCAGCCAGGCATTAACGGGGGGGACGTACGGAGACACAGATACGCAGTATTTT. This encodes CASSQALTGGTYGDTDTQYF.

The CDR3 region is CSARRGNTGELFF. Here the CDR3 DNA reads TGCAGCGCGAGGAGGGGGAACACCGGGGAGCTGTTTTTT. The chain couples TRBV29-1 to TRBJ2-2; TRBD2 is a possible D gene (6 bases). CDR1 and CDR2 from the germline V gene are SQVTM and ANQGSEA. The V and J ends lost 7 bases and 1 base respectively, with 10 bases between them. CDR3 length: 13 amino acids.

The V call is TRBV10-3, the J call TRBJ2-1, with no clear D. CDR1 is ENHRY, CDR2 SYGVKD, per germline. The CDR3 consists of 11 residues. Trimming took 6 bases from V and 5 from J, leaving 5 bases between them. CDR3 in amino acids: CAIRTNNEQFF. CDR3 in DNA: TGTGCCATCAGAACAAACAATGAGCAGTTCTTC.

The V gene is TRBV19, the J gene TRBJ2-2; TRBD1 matches 9 bases. The germline V gene encodes CDR1 LNHDA and CDR2 SQIVND (reference sequence). V was clipped by 1 base and J by 6 bases; unmatched bases: 12. The CDR3 runs to 18 residues. The CDR3 loop is CASSIGIGQGSWAGELFF. CDR3 coding DNA: TGTGCCAGTAGTATAGGTATAGGACAGGGGTCTTGGGCCGGGGAGCTGTTTTTT.